The rows below give T cell receptor beta chains drawn from one sample of a study of T cell repertoires and Cas9 in healthy adults. Using immunoSEQ multiplex PCR, the repertoire was profiled, and TCRdb retains in-frame clones only, with some absent. In the table there are some 1,400 clones, 93% of which are singletons. The specimen sequenced was SpCas9-reactive CD4+ effector T cells (CD137+, CD154-, CD25-, CD127+) from PBMCs; culture status not recorded. Every receptor here comes from a human donor in good health. Each CDR3 is given with its conserved first and last residue. A D gene is named only where the DNA matches it firmly. Clone sizes are given selectively: once, few, many, or a class where the clone is expanded.

cdr3_nt cdr3_aa j_call clone_size v_call d_call
TGTGCCAGCAGTTCTATGGGACAGGGTGACGAGACCCAGTACTTC CASSSMGQGDETQYF TRBJ2-5 - TRBV28 TRBD1
TGCGCCAGCAGCTTGGAGCAGTCTGCGTACAATGAGCAGTTCTTC CASSLEQSAYNEQFF TRBJ2-1 - TRBV5-1 -
TGTGCCACCAGCAGATTGAACACTGAAGCTTTCTTT CATSRLNTEAFF TRBJ1-1 - TRBV15 -
TGTGCCAGTACGAGGGGGGCGTTTGAGACCCAGTACTTC CASTRGAFETQYF TRBJ2-5 - TRBV19 -
TGTGCCAGCAGTCCTTATGGCAGTACAGGGGGCACCGGCTATGGCTACACCTTC CASSPYGSTGGTGYGYTF TRBJ1-2 - TRBV27 TRBD1
TGTGCCAGCAGTGACGTCGGGGGGGACACCGGGGAGCTGTTTTTT CASSDVGGDTGELFF TRBJ2-2 few TRBV25-1 TRBD2
TGTGCCAGCAGCTCAGCGACAGGGGGCTTGTACGAGCAGTACTTC CASSSATGGLYEQYF TRBJ2-7 once TRBV11-2 TRBD1
TGCAGCGTTCGGACCGCGGATCCCCGCCACTATGGCTACACCTTC CSVRTADPRHYGYTF TRBJ1-2 - TRBV29-1 -
TGTGCCAGCAGTTATCCGGGACAGAGCAATCAGCCCCAGCATTTT CASSYPGQSNQPQHF TRBJ1-5 - TRBV28 TRBD1
TGTGCCAGCAGCCCAAAGGATGTCAGGTCCTACGAGCAGTACTTC CASSPKDVRSYEQYF TRBJ2-7 - TRBV7-9 -
TGTGCCAGTAACCATCCCCGGGAGAGCAATCAGCCCCAGCATTTT CASNHPRESNQPQHF TRBJ1-5 - TRBV19 -
TGCAGTGCGAGAGAAGGGGAAGGCTACACCTTC CSAREGEGYTF TRBJ1-2 - TRBV20-1 -
TGTGCCAGCAGCCCAGGGACCGGCCTGAGGGAGACCCAGTACTTC CASSPGTGLRETQYF TRBJ2-5 - TRBV28 -
TGTGCCAGCAGCCCGGGACTAGCGGGAATCAGGCCAGATACGCAGTATTTT CASSPGLAGIRPDTQYF TRBJ2-3 once TRBV7-6 TRBD2
TGCGCCAGCAGCCCCTACCCGGGACGGCCCAAAGATGGCTACACCTTC CASSPYPGRPKDGYTF TRBJ1-2 - TRBV5-1 -
TGTGCCAGCAGCTTGGGCGGTCTTTCGTCACCCCTCCACTTT CASSLGGLSSPLHF TRBJ1-6 - TRBV7-9 -
TGTGCCAGCCAGGGGACTAGCGGGACCGGGGAGCTGTTTTTT CASQGTSGTGELFF TRBJ2-2 - TRBV21-1 -
TGCGCCAGCAGCCATCCGGGACAGGGTTTAGAGACGCAGTATTTT CASSHPGQGLETQYF TRBJ2-3 once TRBV4-3 TRBD1
TGTGCCAGCAGCTTAGGCAGGTCTATTCAGCCCCAGCATTTT CASSLGRSIQPQHF TRBJ1-5 - TRBV7-9 -
TGTGCCGTGACGGTGGGCCCCAATGAGCAGTTCTTC CAVTVGPNEQFF TRBJ2-1 - TRBV10-3 -
TGTGCCAGCAGCCAAGAGGGACTATTCTCCTACAATGAGCAGTTCTTC CASSQEGLFSYNEQFF TRBJ2-1 - TRBV4-2 TRBD2
TGTGCCAGCAGCTCCTCCGGAGGGGGGAACTATGGCTACACCTTC CASSSSGGGNYGYTF TRBJ1-2 - TRBV11-3 -
TGCGCCAGCAGCTTCCGACAGGGGGCGAACACTGAAGCTTTCTTT CASSFRQGANTEAFF TRBJ1-1 once TRBV5-1 TRBD1
TGTGCCAGCATAAACAGGGGGCCCGCTGGGGCCAACGTCCTGACTTTC CASINRGPAGANVLTF TRBJ2-6 - TRBV28 TRBD1
TGCGCCAGCAGCATGGAGGGGCACCGTTCCTACAATGAGCAGTTCTTC CASSMEGHRSYNEQFF TRBJ2-1 - TRBV5-1 -
TGTGCCAGCTCACCAGGAAGGGACAATGAAGCTTTCTTT CASSPGRDNEAFF TRBJ1-1 - TRBV18 -
TGTGCCAGCAGCTTAGGGGGACAGGGGTTCTTCGAGACCCAGTACTTC CASSLGGQGFFETQYF TRBJ2-5 - TRBV7-2 TRBD1
TGTGCCAGTAGTCCGACGGGATTCGGACCCCTCCACTTT CASSPTGFGPLHF TRBJ1-6 - TRBV19 -
TGTGCCAGCAACAAAAAATATTCCGGGACAGGGAACTCCTACGAGCAGTACTTC CASNKKYSGTGNSYEQYF TRBJ2-7 - TRBV5-5 TRBD1
TGTGCCAGCAGCTTCAATTCCCGAACCGGGACAGATACGCAGTATTTT CASSFNSRTGTDTQYF TRBJ2-3 - TRBV9 -
TGCGCCAGCAGCCAACCCCCTAGTCCCGAGAAACTGTTTTTT CASSQPPSPEKLFF TRBJ1-4 - TRBV4-3 -
TGCGCCAGCAGCTCCCCCCAAGAGACCCAGTACTTC CASSSPQETQYF TRBJ2-5 - TRBV5-1 -
TGTGCCAGCAGGGCGGTTGAGGTCCGGGGTATTGAAGCTTTCTTT CASRAVEVRGIEAFF TRBJ1-1 - TRBV2 -
TGTGCCAGCAGTTCCCGGGAGACCCAGTACTTC CASSSRETQYF TRBJ2-5 - TRBV28 -
TGTGCCAGCAGTCGGGACAGCGACTATGGCTACACCTTC CASSRDSDYGYTF TRBJ1-2 - TRBV7-8 TRBD1
TGTGCCAGCAGCTCGGACCTCACTCGGAATGAGCAGTTCTTC CASSSDLTRNEQFF TRBJ2-1 - TRBV9 -
TGTGCCAGCAGCAAACTGTCTAGCGGTTTACCAGAGACCCAGTACTTC CASSKLSSGLPETQYF TRBJ2-5 - TRBV21-1 -
TGTGCCAGCAGTCTCCAGGTGAGAGGCTACACCTTC CASSLQVRGYTF TRBJ1-2 once TRBV28 -
TGTGCCAGCAGCCTTTCATTTAGTTGGGGATCCGAGCAGTACTTC CASSLSFSWGSEQYF TRBJ2-7 - TRBV14 -
TGCAGCGTTGAAGGGGGAAGCGGGAGAAGCACAGATACGCAGTATTTT CSVEGGSGRSTDTQYF TRBJ2-3 - TRBV29-1 TRBD2
TGTGCCAGCAGCACGGGGCTACAAGAGACCCAGTACTTC CASSTGLQETQYF TRBJ2-5 - TRBV11-2 -
TGTGCTATACCCACAGAGACAGACAAAAACATTCAGTACTTC CAIPTETDKNIQYF TRBJ2-4 - TRBV7-9 -
TGTGCCAGTAGTAGACAGGGGGCCTATGGCTACACCTTC CASSRQGAYGYTF TRBJ1-2 - TRBV19 TRBD1
TGCGCCAGCAGCCAAGAGTCAGTAGTACTGCCAGGGGCCGGTATATATGGCTACACCTTC CASSQESVVLPGAGIYGYTF TRBJ1-2 few TRBV4-3 -
TGTGCCAGCTCACCACCCCGGGACAGGGGGACCTACGAGCAGTACTTC CASSPPRDRGTYEQYF TRBJ2-7 - TRBV18 TRBD1
TGCAGCGTTGAGGACAGGGGGCGGTCCCCCCAGCAGTTCTTC CSVEDRGRSPQQFF TRBJ2-1 - TRBV29-1 TRBD1
TGTGCCAGCAGTCCTTCAGGGGGCTCCTATAATTCACCCCTCCACTTT CASSPSGGSYNSPLHF TRBJ1-6 - TRBV27 TRBD1
TGTGCCAGTAGGCTTCAGGGACAGGGAAACACTGAAGCTTTCTTT CASRLQGQGNTEAFF TRBJ1-1 - TRBV19 TRBD1
TGTGCCAGCAGCCATCGGAACATGGTAGATGAGCAGTTCTTC CASSHRNMVDEQFF TRBJ2-1 - TRBV6-5 -
TGTGCCAGCAGCTTAACGGGGGGGTTGTATACGCAGTATTTT CASSLTGGLYTQYF TRBJ2-3 - TRBV7-8 TRBD2